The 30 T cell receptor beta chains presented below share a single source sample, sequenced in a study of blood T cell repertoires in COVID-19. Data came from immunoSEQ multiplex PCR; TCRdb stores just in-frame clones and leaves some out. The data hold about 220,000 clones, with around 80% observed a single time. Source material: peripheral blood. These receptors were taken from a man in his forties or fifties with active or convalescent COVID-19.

The CDR3 here is CASSQDGTVGNQPQHF. The CDR3 DNA is TGTGCCAGCAGCCAAGATGGGACAGTGGGCAATCAGCCCCAGCATTTT. J is TRBJ1-5 and V is TRBV3-1 (or the pseudogene TRBV3-2); 7 bases align to TRBD1. V was clipped by 0 bases and J by 2 bases; unmatched bases: 4. The CDR3 spans 16 residues. The V gene's germline CDR1 is LGHDT and CDR2 YNNKEL (reference sequence).

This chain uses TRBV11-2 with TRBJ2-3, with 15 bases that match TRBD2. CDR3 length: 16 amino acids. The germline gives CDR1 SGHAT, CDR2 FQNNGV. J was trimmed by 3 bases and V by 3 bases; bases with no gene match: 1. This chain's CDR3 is CASSLGTSGGTDTQYF. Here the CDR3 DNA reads TGTGCCAGCAGCTTGGGGACTAGCGGGGGGACAGATACGCAGTATTTT.

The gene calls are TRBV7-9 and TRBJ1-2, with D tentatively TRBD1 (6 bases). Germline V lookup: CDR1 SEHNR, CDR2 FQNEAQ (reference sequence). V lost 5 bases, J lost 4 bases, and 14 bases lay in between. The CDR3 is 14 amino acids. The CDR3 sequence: CASSKRQVSYGYTF. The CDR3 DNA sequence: TGTGCCAGCAGCAAGAGACAGGTCAGCTATGGCTACACCTTC. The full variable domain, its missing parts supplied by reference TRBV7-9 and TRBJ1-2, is DTGVSQNPRHKITKRGQNVTFRCDPISEHNRLYWYRQTLGQGPEFLTYFQNEAQLEKSRLLSDRFSAERPKGSFSTLEIQRTEQGDSAMYLCASSKRQVSYGYTFGSGTRLTVV.

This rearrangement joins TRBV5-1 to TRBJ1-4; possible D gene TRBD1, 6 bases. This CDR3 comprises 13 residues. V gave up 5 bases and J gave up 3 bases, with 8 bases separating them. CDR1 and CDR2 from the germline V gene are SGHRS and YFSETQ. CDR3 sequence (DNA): TGCGCCAGCAGTACAGGGCCTAATGAAAAACTGTTTTTT. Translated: CASSTGPNEKLFF.

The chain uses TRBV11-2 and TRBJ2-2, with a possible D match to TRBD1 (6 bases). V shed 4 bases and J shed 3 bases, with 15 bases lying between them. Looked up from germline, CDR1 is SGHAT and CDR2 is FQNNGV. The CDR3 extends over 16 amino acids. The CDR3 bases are TGTGCCAGCAGCTCAACAGGGATTGGGGACACCGGGGAGCTGTTTTTT. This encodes CASSSTGIGDTGELFF. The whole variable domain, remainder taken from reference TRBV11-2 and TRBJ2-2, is EAGVAQSPRYKIIEKRQSVAFWCNPISGHATLYWYQQILGQGPKLLIQFQNNGVVDDSQLPKDRFSAERLKGVDSTLKIQPAKLEDSAVYLCASSSTGIGDTGELFFGEGSRLTVL.

The CDR3, as DNA: TGTGCCAGCAGCTTATTAGGGGGCGCGTTCTATAATTCACCCCTCCACTTT. It codes for CASSLLGGAFYNSPLHF. The chain is built from TRBV7-2 and TRBJ1-6, with TRBD1 matching 7 bases. CDR3 length equals 17 residues. Per germline, CDR1 SGHTA and CDR2 FQGNSA. V was clipped by 2 bases and J by 3 bases; unmatched bases: 7.

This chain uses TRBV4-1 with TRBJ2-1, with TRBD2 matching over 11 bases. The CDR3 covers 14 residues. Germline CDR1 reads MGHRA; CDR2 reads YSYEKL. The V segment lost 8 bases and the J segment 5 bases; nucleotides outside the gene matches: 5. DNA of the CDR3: TGCGCCAGCTCGGGACTAGCGGTTGACAATGAGCAGTTCTTC. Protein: CASSGLAVDNEQFF.

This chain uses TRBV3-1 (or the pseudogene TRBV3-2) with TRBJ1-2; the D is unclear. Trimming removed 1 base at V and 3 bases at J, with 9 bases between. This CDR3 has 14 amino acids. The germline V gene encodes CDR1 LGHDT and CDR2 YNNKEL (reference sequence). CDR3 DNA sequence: TGTGCCAGCAGCCAAGTCGGGAACTACTATGGCTACACCTTC. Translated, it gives CASSQVGNYYGYTF.

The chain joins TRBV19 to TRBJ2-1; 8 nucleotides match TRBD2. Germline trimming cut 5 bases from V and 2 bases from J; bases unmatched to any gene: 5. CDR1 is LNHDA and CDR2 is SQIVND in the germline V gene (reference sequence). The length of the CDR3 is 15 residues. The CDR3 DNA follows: TGTGCCAGTAGTCGGGCGGGAGGTACCTACAATGAGCAGTTCTTC. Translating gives CASSRAGGTYNEQFF.

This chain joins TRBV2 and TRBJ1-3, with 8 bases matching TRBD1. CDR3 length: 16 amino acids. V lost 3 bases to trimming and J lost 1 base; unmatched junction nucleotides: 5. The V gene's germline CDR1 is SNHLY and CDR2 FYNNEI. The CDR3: CASSDQGAHSGNTIYF. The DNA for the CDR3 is TGTGCCAGCAGTGACCAGGGGGCTCATTCTGGAAACACCATATATTTT.

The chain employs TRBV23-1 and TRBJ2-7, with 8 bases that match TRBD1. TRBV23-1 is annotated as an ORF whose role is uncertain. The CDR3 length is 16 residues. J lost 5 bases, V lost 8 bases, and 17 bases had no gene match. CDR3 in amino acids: CASPHPYLTGADEQYV. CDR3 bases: TGCGCCAGCCCCCACCCGTACCTGACAGGGGCGGACGAGCAGTACGTC.

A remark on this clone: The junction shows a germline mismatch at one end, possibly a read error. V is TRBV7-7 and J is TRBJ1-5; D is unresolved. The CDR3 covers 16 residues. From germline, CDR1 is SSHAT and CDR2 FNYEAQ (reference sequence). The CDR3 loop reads CASSLGGKASNQPQHF. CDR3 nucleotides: TGTGCTAGCAGCTTAGGAGGGAAAGCCAGCAATCAGCCCCAGCATTTT.

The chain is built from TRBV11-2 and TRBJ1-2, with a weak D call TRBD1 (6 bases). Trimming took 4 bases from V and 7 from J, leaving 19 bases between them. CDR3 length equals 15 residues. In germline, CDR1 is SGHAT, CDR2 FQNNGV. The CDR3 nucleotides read TGTGCCAGCAGCTCTCTAACAGGGCTCAGGAGTGGCTACACCTTC. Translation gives CASSSLTGLRSGYTF.

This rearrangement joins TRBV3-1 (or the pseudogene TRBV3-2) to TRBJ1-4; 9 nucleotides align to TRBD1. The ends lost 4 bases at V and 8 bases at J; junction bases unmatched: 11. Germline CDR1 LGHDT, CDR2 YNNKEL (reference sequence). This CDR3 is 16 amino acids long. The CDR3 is CASSLKRDRDREKLFF. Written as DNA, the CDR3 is TGTGCCAGCAGCCTAAAGAGGGACAGGGATAGAGAAAAACTGTTTTTT.

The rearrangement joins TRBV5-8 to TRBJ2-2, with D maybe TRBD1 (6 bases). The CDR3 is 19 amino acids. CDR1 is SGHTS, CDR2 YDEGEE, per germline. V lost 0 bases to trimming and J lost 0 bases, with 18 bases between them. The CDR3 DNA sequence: TGTGCCAGCAGCTTGGAGGTAGGGATGAACAGGGCGAACACCGGGGAGCTGTTTTTT. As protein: CASSLEVGMNRANTGELFF.

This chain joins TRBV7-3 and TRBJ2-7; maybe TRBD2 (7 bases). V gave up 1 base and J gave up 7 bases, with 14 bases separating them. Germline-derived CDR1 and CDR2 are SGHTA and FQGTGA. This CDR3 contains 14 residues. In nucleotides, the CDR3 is TGTGCCAGCAGCTTAAGGCTACAGGGAGGGGAGCAGTACGTC. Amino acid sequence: CASSLRLQGGEQYV.

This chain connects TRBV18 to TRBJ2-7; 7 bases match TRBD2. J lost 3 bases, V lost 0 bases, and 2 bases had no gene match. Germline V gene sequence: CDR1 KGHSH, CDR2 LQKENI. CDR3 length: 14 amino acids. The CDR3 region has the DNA TGTGCCAGCTCACCACCGGGAGGGGTCTACGAGCAGTACTTC. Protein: CASSPPGGVYEQYF.

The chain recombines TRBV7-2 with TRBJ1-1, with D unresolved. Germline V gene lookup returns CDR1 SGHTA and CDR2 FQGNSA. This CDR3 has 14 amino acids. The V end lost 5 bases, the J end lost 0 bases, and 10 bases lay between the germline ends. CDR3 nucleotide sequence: TGTGCCAGCAGCCGGGGAGGACTGAACACTGAAGCTTTCTTT. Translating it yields CASSRGGLNTEAFF. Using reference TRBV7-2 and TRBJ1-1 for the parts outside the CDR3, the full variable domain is GAGVSQSPSNKVTEKGKDVELRCDPISGHTALYWYRQSLGQGLEFLIYFQGNSAPDKSGLPSDRFSAERTGGSVSTLTIQRTQQEDSAVYLCASSRGGLNTEAFFGQGTRLTVV.

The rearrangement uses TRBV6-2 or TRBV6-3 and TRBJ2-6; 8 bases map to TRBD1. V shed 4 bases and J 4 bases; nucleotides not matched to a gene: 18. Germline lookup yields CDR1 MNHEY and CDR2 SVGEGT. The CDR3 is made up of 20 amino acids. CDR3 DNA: TGTGCCAGCAGTTTTCTACCGGGACAGGCAACATTCCGGGGGGCCAACGTCCTGACTTTC. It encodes CASSFLPGQATFRGANVLTF.

The CDR3 bases are TGTGCCAGCACACACGGGGCTAGCGGGCCTGATACGCAGTATTTT. Translating it yields CASTHGASGPDTQYF. This chain connects TRBV19 to TRBJ2-3; 8 bases are shared with TRBD2. CDR1 and CDR2 from the germline V gene are LNHDA and SQIVND (reference sequence). The CDR3 sequence is 15 residues long. V gave up 9 bases and J gave up 6 bases; unmatched junction bases: 14.

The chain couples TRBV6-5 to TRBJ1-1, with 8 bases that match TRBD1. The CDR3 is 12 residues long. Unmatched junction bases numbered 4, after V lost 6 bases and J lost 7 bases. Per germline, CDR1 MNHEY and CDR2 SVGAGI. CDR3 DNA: TGTGCCAGCAGACAGGGGGTAGATGAAGCTTTCTTT. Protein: CASRQGVDEAFF.

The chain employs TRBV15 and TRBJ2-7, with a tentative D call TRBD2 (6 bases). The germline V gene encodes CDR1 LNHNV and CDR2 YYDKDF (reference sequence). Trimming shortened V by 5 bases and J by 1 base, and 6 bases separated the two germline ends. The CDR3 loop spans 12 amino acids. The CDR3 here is CATSGTSYEQYF. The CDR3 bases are TGTGCCACCAGCGGGACTTCCTACGAGCAGTACTTC.

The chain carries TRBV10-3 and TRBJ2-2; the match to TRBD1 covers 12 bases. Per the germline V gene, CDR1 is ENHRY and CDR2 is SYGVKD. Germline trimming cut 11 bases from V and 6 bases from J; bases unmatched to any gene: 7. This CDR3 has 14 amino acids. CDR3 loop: CAVWGQGAPGELFF. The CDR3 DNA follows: TGTGCCGTCTGGGGACAGGGGGCGCCCGGGGAGCTGTTTTTT.

CDR3 coding DNA: TGTGCCAGCAGTTTTAGACGGGTCGGGGCTTTCTTT. Amino acids: CASSFRRVGAFF. The chain employs TRBV28 and TRBJ1-1, with no clear D. The CDR3 consists of 12 residues. The germline V and J ends were trimmed by 3 bases and 11 bases, with 13 bases remaining between them. Germline V lookup: CDR1 MDHEN, CDR2 SYDVKM.

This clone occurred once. CDR3 sequence reads: CASSFSTGDEQYF. In DNA, the CDR3 is TGTGCCAGCAGTTTCTCCACAGGGGACGAGCAGTACTTC. The chain links TRBV12-3 or TRBV12-4 to TRBJ2-7; 7 bases align to TRBD1. With 3 bases clipped from V and 5 bases from J, the junction kept 4 bases outside the gene matches. This CDR3 contains 13 residues.

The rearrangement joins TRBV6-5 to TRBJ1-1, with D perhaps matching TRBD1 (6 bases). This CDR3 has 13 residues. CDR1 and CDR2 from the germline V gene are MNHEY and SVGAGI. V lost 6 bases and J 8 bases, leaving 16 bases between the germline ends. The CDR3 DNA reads TGTGCCAGCAGAGACTATTTACAGGGCGAAGCTTTCTTT. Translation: CASRDYLQGEAFF.

The CDR3 sequence: CASSVGGLLNEKLFF. The CDR3 DNA follows: TGTGCCAGCAGCGTAGGTGGACTCTTAAATGAAAAACTGTTTTTT. The chain couples TRBV9 to TRBJ1-4; D remains ambiguous. This CDR3 comprises 15 residues. V lost 0 bases and J 5 bases, leaving 11 bases between the germline ends. Germline V gene sequence: CDR1 SGDLS, CDR2 YYNGEE.

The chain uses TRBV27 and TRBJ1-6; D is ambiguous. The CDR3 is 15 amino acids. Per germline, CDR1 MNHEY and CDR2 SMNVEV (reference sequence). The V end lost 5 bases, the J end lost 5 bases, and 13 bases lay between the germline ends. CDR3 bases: TGTGCCAGCAGTAGCGGTCCGGGCCATAATTCACCCCTCCACTTT. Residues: CASSSGPGHNSPLHF.

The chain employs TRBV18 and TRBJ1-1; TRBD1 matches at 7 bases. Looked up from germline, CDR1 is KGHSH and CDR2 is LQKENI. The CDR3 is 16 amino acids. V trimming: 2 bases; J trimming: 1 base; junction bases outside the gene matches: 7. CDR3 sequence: CASSPSPAGGNTEAFF. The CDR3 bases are TGTGCCAGCTCACCATCACCGGCAGGGGGGAACACTGAAGCTTTCTTT.

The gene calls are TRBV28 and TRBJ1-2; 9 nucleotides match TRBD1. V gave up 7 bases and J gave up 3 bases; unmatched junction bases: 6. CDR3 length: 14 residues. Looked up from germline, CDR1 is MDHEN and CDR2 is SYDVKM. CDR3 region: CASNPQGADYGYTF. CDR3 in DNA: TGTGCCAGCAATCCACAGGGGGCAGACTATGGCTACACCTTC.